The clone carrying this TCR beta chain showed up just once. The CDR3 is made up of 17 amino acids. Per germline, CDR1 MNHEY and CDR2 SMNVEV (reference sequence). V lost 5 bases, J lost 0 bases, and 17 bases lay in between. The sample is drawn from a study of cytomegalovirus exposure and HLA in healthy donors. This PCR relied on a set of 60 Vbeta primers and 13 Jbeta primers. Only in-frame clones appear in the TCRdb table, and some are missing; sequencing was by immunoSEQ multiplex PCR. Of about 150,000 clones listed, approximately 84% are singletons. This clonotype was obtained from a woman in her fifties or sixties in good health and CMV-seropositive. V usage is TRBV27 and J usage is TRBJ1-5; no reliable D call. Sequencing was performed on PBMCs. The CDR3 bases are TGTGCCAGCAGTCCCCGAGCGCTACGGCATAGCAATCAGCCCCAGCATTTT. This sequence encodes CASSPRALRHSNQPQHF.